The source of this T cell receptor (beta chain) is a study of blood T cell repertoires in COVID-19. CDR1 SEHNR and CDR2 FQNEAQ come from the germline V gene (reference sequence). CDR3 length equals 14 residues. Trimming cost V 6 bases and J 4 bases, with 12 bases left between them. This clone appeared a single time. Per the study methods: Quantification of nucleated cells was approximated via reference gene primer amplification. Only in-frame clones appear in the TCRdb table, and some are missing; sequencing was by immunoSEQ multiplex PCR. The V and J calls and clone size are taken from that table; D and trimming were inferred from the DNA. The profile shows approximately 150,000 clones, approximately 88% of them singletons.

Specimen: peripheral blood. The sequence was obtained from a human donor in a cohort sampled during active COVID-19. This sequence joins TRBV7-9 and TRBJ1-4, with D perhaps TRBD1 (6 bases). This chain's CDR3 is CASRPGHVNEKLFF. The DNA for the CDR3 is TGTGCCAGCAGGCCGGGACACGTTAATGAAAAACTGTTTTTT.